These 7 T cell receptor beta chains originate from one sample sequenced in a study of vaccination and CD4 T cells after COVID-19. As to treatment: approximately 9-day PBMC culture with coronavirus spike peptide pools or control peptides (ViraFEST assay). Scientists ran DNA taken from cultured CD4+ T cells through the Oncomine TCR Beta short-read assay for sequencing. TCRdb re-derived calls from the PCR reads in MiXCR, one entry per CDR3 protein. The sample lists 7,500 to 10,000 distinct CDR3 sequences, over 30% occurring once. What these receptors recognize is not known. Sequenced sample: CD4+ T cells from blood, cultured in vitro. The origin of the receptors is a human donor who had recovered from COVID-19.

The chain has TRBV19 and TRBJ1-5; 9 bases match TRBD1. CDR1 and CDR2 from the germline V gene are LNHDA and SQIVND (reference sequence). CDR3 length: 17 amino acids. V lost 4 bases to trimming and J lost 6 bases; unmatched junction nucleotides: 13. CDR3 nucleotides: TGTGCCAGTAGTACGTTCTTGAGACAGGGGGTGGGTCAGCCCCAGCATTTT. Amino acids: CASSTFLRQGVGQPQHF.

The rearrangement uses TRBV12-3 or TRBV12-4 and TRBJ2-7, with D unresolved. CDR3 length: 12 amino acids. Trimming shortened V by 5 bases and J by 2 bases, and 7 bases separated the two germline ends. This chain's CDR3 is CASSRRTYEQYF. DNA of the CDR3: TGTGCCAGCAGTCGCAGGACCTACGAGCAGTACTTC.

This clonotype showed up just once. The chain links TRBV30 to TRBJ1-5; D gene uncertain. This CDR3 is built from 13 residues. Trimming stripped 2 bases from V and 0 bases from J, with 5 bases between. Looked up from germline, CDR1 is GTSNPN and CDR2 is SVGIG (reference sequence). The CDR3 is CAWSSDSNQPQHF. In DNA form, the CDR3 reads TGTGCCTGGAGTTCCGATAGCAATCAGCCCCAGCATTTT.

This chain joins TRBV7-6 and TRBJ2-3, with D perhaps TRBD2 (5 bases). In germline, CDR1 is SGHVS, CDR2 FNYEAQ. This CDR3 has 14 residues. V lost 1 base to trimming and J lost 3 bases, with 8 bases between them. The CDR3 sequence is CASSLVGATDTQYF. The CDR3, as DNA: TGTGCCAGCAGCTTAGTGGGAGCAACAGATACGCAGTATTTT.

The chain employs TRBV6-1 and TRBJ1-1, with D tentatively TRBD1 (6 bases). The germline V gene has CDR1 MNHNS and CDR2 SASEGT. The CDR3 consists of 14 residues. V gave up 8 bases and J gave up 6 bases, with 19 bases separating them. This chain's CDR3 is CASGSRGRTPEAFF. CDR3 nucleotide sequence: TGTGCCAGCGGATCCAGGGGCCGGACCCCTGAAGCTTTCTTT.

The V and J genes are TRBV19 and TRBJ2-3; tentatively, D is TRBD1 or TRBD2 (6 bases each). Germline V gene lookup returns CDR1 LNHDA and CDR2 SQIVND (reference sequence). The CDR3 runs 18 residues. Trimming shortened V by 5 bases and J by 0 bases, and 21 bases separated the two germline ends. The CDR3 region has the DNA TGTGCCAGTAGTTCGGCGGGACGTCGGGGGCTCAGCACAGATACGCAGTATTTT. Translating it yields CASSSAGRRGLSTDTQYF.

V usage is TRBV12-3 or TRBV12-4 and J usage is TRBJ1-5; no clear D gene. The germline V and J ends were trimmed by 5 bases and 0 bases, with 14 bases remaining between them. CDR3 length: 16 residues. In nucleotides, the CDR3 is TGTGCCAGCAGTCGACTCCAATCAGCTAGCAATCAGCCCCAGCATTTT. Translation: CASSRLQSASNQPQHF.